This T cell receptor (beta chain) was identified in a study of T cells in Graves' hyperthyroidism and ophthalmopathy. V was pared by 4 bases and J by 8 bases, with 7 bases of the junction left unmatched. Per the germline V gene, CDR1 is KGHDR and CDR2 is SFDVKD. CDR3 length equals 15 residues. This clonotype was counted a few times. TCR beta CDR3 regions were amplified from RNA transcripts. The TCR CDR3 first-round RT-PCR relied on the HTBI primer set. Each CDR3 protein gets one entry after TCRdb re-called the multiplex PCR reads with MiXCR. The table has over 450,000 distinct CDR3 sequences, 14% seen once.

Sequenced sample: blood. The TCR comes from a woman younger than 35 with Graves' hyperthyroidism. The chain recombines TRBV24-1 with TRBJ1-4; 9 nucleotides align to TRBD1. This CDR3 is CATSDSGTGWEKLFF. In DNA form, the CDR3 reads TGTGCCACCAGTGACTCCGGGACAGGGTGGGAAAAACTGTTTTTT.